This T cell receptor (beta chain) was sequenced in a study of PD-1 blockade in classical Hodgkin lymphoma. Study in general: Nivolumab was administered to patients intravenously at 3 mg/kg every 2 weeks.

Only in-frame clones appear in the TCRdb table, and some are missing; sequencing was by immunoSEQ multiplex PCR. The sample records roughly 49,000 clones, 90% being singletons. Time point in this sample: cycle 4 day 1 (C4D1), after 6 weeks of nivolumab. All patients relapsed after autologous stem cell transplantation, and brentuximab vedotin exposure varied. After removal of 0 bases from V and 3 bases from J, the junction contained 7 bases not matched to a gene. The length of the CDR3 is 16 residues. CDR1 MGHRA and CDR2 YSYEKL come from the germline V gene. Remarks on this clone: The antigen remains unidentified.

Study-level points and caveats: Patients excluded were those beginning nivolumab under 1 year after ASCT. CD4+ TCR diversity climbed significantly by C4D1, unlike CD8+ TCR diversity. Still unresolved is the cause of the repertoire differences, which may be disease activity or prior therapy.

The chain links TRBV4-1 to TRBJ2-7, with 8 bases aligning to TRBD2. Here the sequenced sample was peripheral blood mononuclear cells (PBMCs), taken before the fourth cycle of nivolumab. This receptor was identified in a human donor with classical Hodgkin lymphoma. The CDR3 sequence is CASSQDSGAGVYEQYF. CDR3 DNA sequence: TGCGCCAGCAGCCAAGATTCTGGAGCGGGAGTCTACGAGCAGTACTTC.